This is a list of T cell receptor beta chains from one sample in a study of PD-L1 blockade in urothelial cancer. Profiling relied on immunoSEQ multiplex PCR, and the TCRdb table lists in-frame clones only, not all of them. The sample carries approximately 90,000 clones, 90% recorded once. The sequencing here drew on PBMCs, taken around atezolizumab (anti-PD-L1) treatment. Receptors originate from a man between 60 and 75 years old with urothelial cancer. Both conserved end residues are part of each CDR3. Each record gives: D gene, V gene, clone size, J gene, CDR3 DNA, CDR3 protein. The D gene is left open where the match is weak. Some rows have no size entry. The others give once, few or many, or a class for an expanded clone.

D gene: NA; V gene: TRBV6-5; clone size: NA; J gene: TRBJ2-7; CDR3 DNA: TGTGCCAGCAGTAAAATAGCGGTACGGTACGAGCAGTACTTC; CDR3 protein: CASSKIAVRYEQYF
D gene: TRBD2; V gene: TRBV19; clone size: NA; J gene: TRBJ2-3; CDR3 DNA: TGTGCCAGTAGTTCCGGGACTAGTCGTGGCACAGATACGCAGTATTTT; CDR3 protein: CASSSGTSRGTDTQYF
D gene: NA; V gene: TRBV19; clone size: few; J gene: TRBJ1-1; CDR3 DNA: TGTGCCAGTAGTATGCGGGGTGAAGCTTTCTTT; CDR3 protein: CASSMRGEAFF
D gene: TRBD2; V gene: TRBV5-1; clone size: NA; J gene: TRBJ2-7; CDR3 DNA: TGCGCCAGCAGCGGGGGACTAGTGGGGTCCGGCAATGTGGGCGAGCAGTACTTC; CDR3 protein: CASSGGLVGSGNVGEQYF
D gene: NA; V gene: TRBV9; clone size: few; J gene: TRBJ1-1; CDR3 DNA: TGTGCCAGCAGCGTAGTCATGGGGAGCACTGAAGCTTTCTTT; CDR3 protein: CASSVVMGSTEAFF
D gene: TRBD1; V gene: TRBV11-2; clone size: once; J gene: TRBJ2-7; CDR3 DNA: TGTGCCAGCAGCCGAAATTTGCAGGCAGGGGGTACCTACGAGCAGTACTTC; CDR3 protein: CASSRNLQAGGTYEQYF
D gene: TRBD2; V gene: TRBV7-3; clone size: NA; J gene: TRBJ2-1; CDR3 DNA: TGTGCCAGCAGCCTTAGCGGGGCTAACAATGAGCAGTTCTTC; CDR3 protein: CASSLSGANNEQFF
D gene: TRBD1; V gene: TRBV10-3; clone size: NA; J gene: TRBJ2-1; CDR3 DNA: TGTGCCATCAGTCCGGGACAGGGAACCTACAATGAGCAGTTCTTC; CDR3 protein: CAISPGQGTYNEQFF
D gene: NA; V gene: TRBV19; clone size: NA; J gene: TRBJ2-2; CDR3 DNA: TGTGCCAGTAGTACCTCCGGGGAGCTGTTTTTT; CDR3 protein: CASSTSGELFF
D gene: TRBD2; V gene: TRBV6-4; clone size: once; J gene: TRBJ2-3; CDR3 DNA: TGTGCCAGCAGTGGGGGGGAAGCGGGGGATACGCAGTATTTT; CDR3 protein: CASSGGEAGDTQYF
D gene: TRBD1; V gene: TRBV5-6; clone size: NA; J gene: TRBJ2-7; CDR3 DNA: TGTGCCAGCAGCTCCCGCGGACAGGGGGCATCCGAGCAGTACTTC; CDR3 protein: CASSSRGQGASEQYF
D gene: NA; V gene: TRBV7-9; clone size: NA; J gene: TRBJ2-5; CDR3 DNA: TGTGCCAGCAGCTTAGACCAGGCCCCGTACCAAGAGACCCAGTACTTC; CDR3 protein: CASSLDQAPYQETQYF
D gene: TRBD1; V gene: TRBV5-6; clone size: NA; J gene: TRBJ2-7; CDR3 DNA: TGTGCCAGCAGGCGTTTGACAGGGGACGAGCAGTACTTC; CDR3 protein: CASRRLTGDEQYF
D gene: TRBD1; V gene: TRBV5-5; clone size: NA; J gene: TRBJ1-4; CDR3 DNA: TGTGCCAGCAGCCGACAGGGGGCACTTAATGAAAAACTGTTTTTT; CDR3 protein: CASSRQGALNEKLFF
D gene: TRBD1; V gene: TRBV5-1; clone size: NA; J gene: TRBJ2-3; CDR3 DNA: TGCGCCAGCAGCGCCGACAGGGGGGCGGATACGCAGTATTTT; CDR3 protein: CASSADRGADTQYF
D gene: NA; V gene: TRBV5-6; clone size: NA; J gene: TRBJ2-7; CDR3 DNA: TGTGCCAGCAGCTTTGAGATTGCGGACAGCTCGTACGAGCAGTACTTC; CDR3 protein: CASSFEIADSSYEQYF
D gene: NA; V gene: TRBV6-6; clone size: NA; J gene: TRBJ1-2; CDR3 DNA: TGTGCCAGCAGTTACGCGGGGGGCATGGGCTACACCTTC; CDR3 protein: CASSYAGGMGYTF
D gene: NA; V gene: TRBV5-5; clone size: NA; J gene: TRBJ2-7; CDR3 DNA: TGTGCCAGCAGCCTGGACGGCTCCTACGAGCAGTACTTC; CDR3 protein: CASSLDGSYEQYF
D gene: NA; V gene: TRBV6-1; clone size: NA; J gene: TRBJ2-3; CDR3 DNA: TGTGCCAGCCAGGGAGATACGCAGTATTTT; CDR3 protein: CASQGDTQYF
D gene: NA; V gene: TRBV7-3; clone size: NA; J gene: TRBJ2-3; CDR3 DNA: TGTGCCAGCAGCTTAAAAGGGGGACGCACAGATACGCAGTATTTT; CDR3 protein: CASSLKGGRTDTQYF
D gene: TRBD2; V gene: TRBV7-2; clone size: NA; J gene: TRBJ2-7; CDR3 DNA: TGTGCCAGCAGGGGGGGGACTAGCGGGGACAGCTCCTACGAGCAGTACTTC; CDR3 protein: CASRGGTSGDSSYEQYF
D gene: TRBD2; V gene: TRBV9; clone size: NA; J gene: TRBJ2-1; CDR3 DNA: TGTGCCAGCAGCGTAGGGACTAGCGGGGTGAATGAGCAGTTCTTC; CDR3 protein: CASSVGTSGVNEQFF
D gene: NA; V gene: TRBV7-7; clone size: NA; J gene: TRBJ2-3; CDR3 DNA: TGTGCTAGCAGCCTGGGACTGGGCACAGATACGCAGTATTTT; CDR3 protein: CASSLGLGTDTQYF
D gene: NA; V gene: TRBV10-1; clone size: NA; J gene: TRBJ2-1; CDR3 DNA: TGCGCCAGCAGTGTTACTAGCCGCAATGAGCAGTTCTTC; CDR3 protein: CASSVTSRNEQFF
D gene: NA; V gene: TRBV5-4; clone size: NA; J gene: TRBJ2-3; CDR3 DNA: TGTGCCAGCAGCCGAAAAGGACAGACAGATACGCAGTATTTT; CDR3 protein: CASSRKGQTDTQYF
D gene: NA; V gene: TRBV4-3; clone size: NA; J gene: TRBJ2-2; CDR3 DNA: TGCGCCAGCAGCCAAGATCGAGCTGCCGGGGAGCTGTTTTTT; CDR3 protein: CASSQDRAAGELFF
D gene: TRBD1; V gene: TRBV7-9; clone size: NA; J gene: TRBJ2-7; CDR3 DNA: TGTGCCAGCAGCCCCGGGACAGCTCCATCCACCTACGAGCAGTACTTC; CDR3 protein: CASSPGTAPSTYEQYF
D gene: TRBD2; V gene: TRBV19; clone size: NA; J gene: TRBJ2-3; CDR3 DNA: TGTGCCAGTAGTGCAGGACTAGCGGAGACAGATACGCAGTATTTT; CDR3 protein: CASSAGLAETDTQYF
D gene: NA; V gene: TRBV28; clone size: NA; J gene: TRBJ1-5; CDR3 DNA: TGTGCCAGCAGCCCGGGGGGGGAGGGCAATCAGCCCCAGCATTTT; CDR3 protein: CASSPGGEGNQPQHF
D gene: NA; V gene: TRBV27; clone size: NA; J gene: TRBJ1-2; CDR3 DNA: TGTGCCAGCAGTTTTGATCGAGTTGGCTATGGCTACACCTTC; CDR3 protein: CASSFDRVGYGYTF
D gene: NA; V gene: TRBV5-1; clone size: NA; J gene: TRBJ1-4; CDR3 DNA: TGCGCCAGCAGCTTACAGGGATCGAATGAAAAACTGTTTTTT; CDR3 protein: CASSLQGSNEKLFF
D gene: NA; V gene: TRBV5-1; clone size: NA; J gene: TRBJ2-3; CDR3 DNA: TGCGCCAGCAGCTTGCCAGGGGGCACAGATACGCAGTATTTT; CDR3 protein: CASSLPGGTDTQYF
D gene: NA; V gene: TRBV29-1; clone size: NA; J gene: TRBJ1-6; CDR3 DNA: TGCAGCGTCCAACGGGATGAAAATTCACCCCTCCACTTT; CDR3 protein: CSVQRDENSPLHF
D gene: TRBD2; V gene: TRBV19; clone size: NA; J gene: TRBJ2-5; CDR3 DNA: TGTGCCAGTAGTGCTAGCGGGGAGACCCAGTACTTC; CDR3 protein: CASSASGETQYF
D gene: NA; V gene: TRBV18; clone size: NA; J gene: TRBJ2-5; CDR3 DNA: TGTGCCAGCTCAACAAACGAAGAGACCCAGTACTTC; CDR3 protein: CASSTNEETQYF
D gene: TRBD2; V gene: TRBV7-8; clone size: NA; J gene: TRBJ2-1; CDR3 DNA: TGTGCCAGCAGCGCTACGGGAGGGGGGGCCAGAGTCAATGAGCAGTTCTTC; CDR3 protein: CASSATGGGARVNEQFF
D gene: NA; V gene: TRBV21-1; clone size: NA; J gene: TRBJ1-1; CDR3 DNA: TGTGCCAGCAGCAATTCCCCCGGGACACCGGCTTTTGCTTTCTTT; CDR3 protein: CASSNSPGTPAFAFF
D gene: NA; V gene: TRBV10-1; clone size: NA; J gene: TRBJ2-7; CDR3 DNA: TGCGCCAGCAGTGATGGTTTTACAAGCTCCTACGAGCAGTACTTC; CDR3 protein: CASSDGFTSSYEQYF
D gene: TRBD2; V gene: TRBV7-8; clone size: NA; J gene: TRBJ2-7; CDR3 DNA: TGTGCCAGCAGCTTAGCTAGCGGGAGTGTGGCGAGGGAGCAGTACTTC; CDR3 protein: CASSLASGSVAREQYF
D gene: TRBD2; V gene: TRBV28; clone size: NA; J gene: TRBJ2-5; CDR3 DNA: TGTGCCAGCTCCCTTGGGGGGGGTTACCAAGAGACCCAGTACTTC; CDR3 protein: CASSLGGGYQETQYF
D gene: TRBD1; V gene: TRBV4-1; clone size: NA; J gene: TRBJ2-7; CDR3 DNA: TGCGCCAGCAGCCCCGGACAGGGGGTCTACGAGCAGTACTTC; CDR3 protein: CASSPGQGVYEQYF
D gene: TRBD1; V gene: TRBV5-1; clone size: NA; J gene: TRBJ2-7; CDR3 DNA: TGCGCCAGCAGCACTGGACAGGGGGCAAATGGGGAGCAGTACTTC; CDR3 protein: CASSTGQGANGEQYF
D gene: TRBD1; V gene: TRBV11-2; clone size: NA; J gene: TRBJ2-5; CDR3 DNA: TGTGCCAGCAGCACCCAGACAGGGATCCAAGAGACCCAGTACTTC; CDR3 protein: CASSTQTGIQETQYF
D gene: TRBD1; V gene: TRBV25-1; clone size: NA; J gene: TRBJ2-1; CDR3 DNA: TGTGCCAGCAGTGATCGACAGGGGTTTAGGGATGAGCAGTTCTTC; CDR3 protein: CASSDRQGFRDEQFF
D gene: TRBD1; V gene: TRBV5-4; clone size: NA; J gene: TRBJ1-2; CDR3 DNA: TGTGCCAGCAGTCCCCCTTCGACAGGGAACTATGGCTACACCTTC; CDR3 protein: CASSPPSTGNYGYTF
D gene: TRBD1; V gene: TRBV4-2; clone size: NA; J gene: TRBJ2-2; CDR3 DNA: TGTGCCAGCAGCGCTCAAAAGGCAGGGGGTACCGGGGAGCTGTTTTTT; CDR3 protein: CASSAQKAGGTGELFF
D gene: NA; V gene: TRBV29-1; clone size: NA; J gene: TRBJ2-3; CDR3 DNA: TGCAGTTATCGCGCGGGAGATACGCAGTATTTT; CDR3 protein: CSYRAGDTQYF
D gene: TRBD1; V gene: TRBV6-5; clone size: NA; J gene: TRBJ1-1; CDR3 DNA: TGTGCCAGCAGTACAGTACAGGGGGCGGCTGAAGCTTTCTTT; CDR3 protein: CASSTVQGAAEAFF
D gene: TRBD2; V gene: TRBV28; clone size: few; J gene: TRBJ2-1; CDR3 DNA: TGTGCCAGCAGTTTATGGGGGGACGCGGGAGGCAATGAGCAGTTCTTC; CDR3 protein: CASSLWGDAGGNEQFF
D gene: TRBD1; V gene: TRBV7-8; clone size: NA; J gene: TRBJ2-4; CDR3 DNA: TGTGCCAGCAGCAATAGACAGGGCAAAAAGGCGGACATTCAGTACTTC; CDR3 protein: CASSNRQGKKADIQYF
D gene: NA; V gene: TRBV18; clone size: NA; J gene: TRBJ1-4; CDR3 DNA: TGTGCCAGCTCACCACCAAACAGGGTGTCTAATGAAAAACTGTTTTTT; CDR3 protein: CASSPPNRVSNEKLFF
D gene: TRBD1; V gene: TRBV30; clone size: NA; J gene: TRBJ1-1; CDR3 DNA: TGTGCCTGGGACAGGGGTTACACTGAAGCTTTCTTT; CDR3 protein: CAWDRGYTEAFF
D gene: NA; V gene: TRBV23-1; clone size: NA; J gene: TRBJ2-7; CDR3 DNA: TGCGCCAGCAAAAAACCCGGGGTCGACACCTACGAGCAGTACTTC; CDR3 protein: CASKKPGVDTYEQYF
D gene: NA; V gene: TRBV4-3; clone size: NA; J gene: TRBJ2-7; CDR3 DNA: TGCGCCAGCAGCCCTCATGGGCAGGGGTCGAGCGAGCAGTACTTC; CDR3 protein: CASSPHGQGSSEQYF